This TCR beta chain was identified during a study of blood T cell repertoires in COVID-19. Assay used: immunoSEQ multiplex PCR; TCRdb lists only in-frame clones, some missing. The sample has approximately 210,000 clones, 86% seen once. The origin of this receptor is a man aged 25 to 40 who had recovered from COVID-19. The sequencing sample was made of peripheral blood.

DNA for the CDR3: TGTGCCAGCAGTGAAACGGAAACAGGGGGCTCCTACGAGCAGTACTTC. This translates into CASSETETGGSYEQYF. V usage is TRBV6-1 and J usage is TRBJ2-7; 8 bases are a match to TRBD1. The germline V gene encodes CDR1 MNHNS and CDR2 SASEGT. V gave up 2 bases and J gave up 0 bases; unmatched junction bases: 6. The CDR3 extends over 16 amino acids.